This T cell receptor beta chain was retrieved from a study of T-cell memory formation after mild COVID-19. Points from the study as a whole: Among clones peaking at day 37 in the second wave, SARS-CoV-2 specificity remained unconfirmed.

TCRdb re-called the 5' RACE reads with MiXCR, one entry per CDR3 protein. The sample yields some 350,000 distinct CDR3 sequences, 15% to 20% seen once. Remarks on this clonotype: Its target is not known.

The clonotype comes from a man younger than 35 who had mild COVID-19 (a few samples of this study predate the infection). Cell type and time point are not known. Material: PBMCs or a T cell subset sorted from them (not recorded which).

The chain's CDR3 is CASSTRGLGTDTQYF. Written as DNA, the CDR3 is TGTGCCAGCAGCACCCGGGGACTTGGTACAGATACGCAGTATTTT. This sequence joins TRBV5-4 and TRBJ2-3; TRBD2 is a possible D gene (6 bases). Germline values: CDR1 SGHNT, CDR2 YYREEE (reference sequence). V was trimmed by 4 bases and J by 3 bases, leaving 15 bases between them. This CDR3 has 15 amino acids.